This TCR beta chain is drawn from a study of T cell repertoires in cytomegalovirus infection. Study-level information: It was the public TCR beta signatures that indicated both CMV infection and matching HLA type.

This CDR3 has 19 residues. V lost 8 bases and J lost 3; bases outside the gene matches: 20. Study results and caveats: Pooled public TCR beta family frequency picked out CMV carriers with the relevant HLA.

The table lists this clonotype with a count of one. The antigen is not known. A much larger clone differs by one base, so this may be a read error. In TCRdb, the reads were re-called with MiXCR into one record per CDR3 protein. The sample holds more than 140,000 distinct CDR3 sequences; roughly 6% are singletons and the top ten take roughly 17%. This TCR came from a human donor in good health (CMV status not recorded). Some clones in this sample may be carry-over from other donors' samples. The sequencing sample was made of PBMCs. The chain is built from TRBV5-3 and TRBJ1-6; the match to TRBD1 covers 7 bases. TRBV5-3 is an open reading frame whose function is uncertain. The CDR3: CASSTPTTGVGCYNSPLHF. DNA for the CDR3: TGTGCCAGCAGCACCCCGACAACAGGGGTTGGTTGCTATAATTCACCCCTCCACTTT.